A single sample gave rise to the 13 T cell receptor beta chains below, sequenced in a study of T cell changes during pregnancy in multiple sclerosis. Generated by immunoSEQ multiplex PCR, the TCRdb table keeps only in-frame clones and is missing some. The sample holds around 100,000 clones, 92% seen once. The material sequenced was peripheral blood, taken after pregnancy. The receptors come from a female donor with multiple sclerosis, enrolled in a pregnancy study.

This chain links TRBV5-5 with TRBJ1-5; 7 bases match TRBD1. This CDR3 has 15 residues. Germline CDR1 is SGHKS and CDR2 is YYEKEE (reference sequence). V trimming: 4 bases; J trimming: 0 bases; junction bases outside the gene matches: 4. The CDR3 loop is CASSLGTASNQPQHF. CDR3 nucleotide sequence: TGTGCCAGCAGCCTGGGGACAGCTAGCAATCAGCCCCAGCATTTT.

The CDR3, as DNA: TGCGCCAGCAGCTTGGAGCGCTCCGCCCGGGACGAGCAGTACTTC. It is translated as CASSLERSARDEQYF. V is TRBV5-1 and J is TRBJ2-7; D not resolved. The germline V gene has CDR1 SGHRS and CDR2 YFSETQ. This CDR3 spans 15 amino acids. V lost 0 bases, J lost 5 bases, and 15 bases lay in between.

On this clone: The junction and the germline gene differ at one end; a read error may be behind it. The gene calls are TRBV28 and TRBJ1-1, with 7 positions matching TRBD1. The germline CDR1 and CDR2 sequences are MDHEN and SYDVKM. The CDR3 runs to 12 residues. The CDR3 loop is CASSSNRQGWGF. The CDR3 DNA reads TGTGCCAGCAGTTCCAACAGACAGGGATGGGGCTTT.

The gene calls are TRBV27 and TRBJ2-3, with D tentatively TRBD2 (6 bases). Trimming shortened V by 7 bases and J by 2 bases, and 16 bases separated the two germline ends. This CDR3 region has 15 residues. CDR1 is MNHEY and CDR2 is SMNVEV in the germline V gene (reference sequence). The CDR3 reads CASMTVLRDTDTQYF. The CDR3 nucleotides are TGTGCCAGCATGACCGTGTTGCGGGACACAGATACGCAGTATTTT.

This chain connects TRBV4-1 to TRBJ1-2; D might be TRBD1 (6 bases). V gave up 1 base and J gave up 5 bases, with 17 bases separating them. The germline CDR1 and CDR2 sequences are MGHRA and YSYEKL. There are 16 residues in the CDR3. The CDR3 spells CASSQGGHPHWYGYTF. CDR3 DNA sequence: TGCGCCAGCAGCCAAGGGGGACACCCTCACTGGTATGGCTACACCTTC.

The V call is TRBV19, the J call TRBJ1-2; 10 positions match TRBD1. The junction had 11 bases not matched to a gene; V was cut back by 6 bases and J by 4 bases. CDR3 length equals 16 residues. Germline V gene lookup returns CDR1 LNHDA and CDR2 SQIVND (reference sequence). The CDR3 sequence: CASSPDDRGRPYGYTF. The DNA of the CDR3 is TGTGCCAGTAGCCCGGACGACAGGGGGCGCCCCTATGGCTACACCTTC.

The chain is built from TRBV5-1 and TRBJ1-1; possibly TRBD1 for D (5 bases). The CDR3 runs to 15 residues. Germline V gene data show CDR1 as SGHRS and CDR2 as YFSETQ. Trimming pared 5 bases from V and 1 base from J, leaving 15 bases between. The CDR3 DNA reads TGCGCCAGCAGGTGGGGGGTCGGACCGAACACTGAAGCTTTCTTT. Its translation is CASRWGVGPNTEAFF.

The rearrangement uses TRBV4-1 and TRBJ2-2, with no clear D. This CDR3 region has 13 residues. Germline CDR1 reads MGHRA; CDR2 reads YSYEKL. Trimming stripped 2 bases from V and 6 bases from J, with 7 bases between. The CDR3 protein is CASSQQSAGELFF. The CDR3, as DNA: TGCGCCAGCAGCCAACAATCGGCCGGGGAGCTGTTTTTT.

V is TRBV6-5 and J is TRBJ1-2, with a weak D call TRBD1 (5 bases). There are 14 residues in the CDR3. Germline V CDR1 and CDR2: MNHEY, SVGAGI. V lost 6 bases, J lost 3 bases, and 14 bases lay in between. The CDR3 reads CASRPPGKDYGYTF. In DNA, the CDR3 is TGTGCCAGCAGGCCCCCAGGGAAGGACTATGGCTACACCTTC.

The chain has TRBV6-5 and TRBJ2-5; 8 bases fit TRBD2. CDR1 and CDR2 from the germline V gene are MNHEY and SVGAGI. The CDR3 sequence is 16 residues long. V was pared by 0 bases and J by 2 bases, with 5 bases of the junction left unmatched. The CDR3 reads CASSYSSRGGQETQYF. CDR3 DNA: TGTGCCAGCAGTTACTCCTCCCGGGGGGGACAAGAGACCCAGTACTTC.

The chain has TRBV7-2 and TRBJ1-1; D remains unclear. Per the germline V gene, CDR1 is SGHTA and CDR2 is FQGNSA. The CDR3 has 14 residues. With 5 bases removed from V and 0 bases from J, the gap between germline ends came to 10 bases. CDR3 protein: CASSPHGMNTEAFF. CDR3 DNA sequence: TGTGCCAGCAGCCCCCACGGGATGAACACTGAAGCTTTCTTT.

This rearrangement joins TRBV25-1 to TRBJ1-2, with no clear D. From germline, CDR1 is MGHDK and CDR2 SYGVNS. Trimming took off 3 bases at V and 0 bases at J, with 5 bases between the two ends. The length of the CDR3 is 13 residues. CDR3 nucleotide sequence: TGTGCCAGCAGTGAGGCGGCTAACTATGGCTACACCTTC. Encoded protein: CASSEAANYGYTF.

The CDR3 DNA sequence: TGCAGCGTCGTGACGGGAGGGGACAGCGAGTATGGCTACACCTTC. Its translation: CSVVTGGDSEYGYTF. The gene calls are TRBV29-1 and TRBJ1-2; 7 positions agree with TRBD1. The CDR3 runs 15 residues. Trimming at V came to 6 bases and at J to 5 bases, leaving 15 bases not matched to a gene. CDR1 SQVTM and CDR2 ANQGSEA come from the germline V gene.